A single sample gave rise to the 2 T cell receptor beta chains below, sequenced in a study of CD8+CD57+ T cells in acquired aplastic anemia. The template for TCR beta VDJ and CDR3 sequence profiling was genomic DNA. TCRdb processed the reads anew with MiXCR; each CDR3 protein has one entry. Of 150,000 to 200,000 distinct CDR3 sequences in the sample, around 50% were seen once. Patients picked for sequencing had shown CD8+CD57+ cell expansion detected by flow cytometry. Input material: sorted CD4+, CD8+, or CD8+CD57+ T cells (not recorded which) from PBMCs. These receptors were collected from a human donor with aplastic anemia.

This clonotype was seen ten or more times. V and J are TRBV10-2 and TRBJ2-5; 7 nucleotides line up with TRBD2. The CDR3 extends over 15 amino acids. The germline gives CDR1 WSHSY, CDR2 SAAADI. J was trimmed by 1 base and V by 0 bases; bases with no gene match: 2. CDR3 sequence (DNA): TGCGCCAGCAGTGAGTCGAGGACTAGCCAAGAGACCCAGTACTTC. Encoded protein: CASSESRTSQETQYF.

Note on this clonotype: An end of the junction does not agree with germline; a read error may underlie this. This rearrangement joins TRBV10-3 to TRBJ1-6; D call uncertain. Germline V lookup: CDR1 ENHRY, CDR2 SYGVKD. The CDR3 is 15 amino acids. The CDR3, as DNA: TGTGCCATCAGTGGGGATCGGACGGTTAATTCACCCCTCTACTTT. Amino acid sequence: CAISGDRTVNSPLYF.